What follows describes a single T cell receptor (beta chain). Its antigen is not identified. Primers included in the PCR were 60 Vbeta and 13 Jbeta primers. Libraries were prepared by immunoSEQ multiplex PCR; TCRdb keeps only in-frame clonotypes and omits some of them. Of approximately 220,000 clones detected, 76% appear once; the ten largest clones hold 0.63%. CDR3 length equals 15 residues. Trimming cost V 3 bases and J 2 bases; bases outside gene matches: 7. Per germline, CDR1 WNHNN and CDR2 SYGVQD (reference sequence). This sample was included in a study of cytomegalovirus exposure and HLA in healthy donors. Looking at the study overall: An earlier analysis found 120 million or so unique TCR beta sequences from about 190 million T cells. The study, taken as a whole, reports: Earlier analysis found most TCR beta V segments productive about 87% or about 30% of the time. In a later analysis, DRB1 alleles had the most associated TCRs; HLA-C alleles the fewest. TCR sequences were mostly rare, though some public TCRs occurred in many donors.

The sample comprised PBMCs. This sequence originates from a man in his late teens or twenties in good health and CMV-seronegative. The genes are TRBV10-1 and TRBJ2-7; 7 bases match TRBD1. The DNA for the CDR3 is TGCGCCAGCAGTGACCCAAGACAGGGAACCTACGAGCAGTACTTC. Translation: CASSDPRQGTYEQYF.